These 23 T cell receptor beta chains were sequenced from one sample in a study of CD8 T cell repertoires and HIV-1 epitope variants. The protocol was immunoSEQ multiplex PCR, while the TCRdb copy is restricted to in-frame clones and leaves out a portion. There are 4,500 to 5,000 clones in the sample; 65% to 70% occur only once, and 44% lies in the top ten. These TCRs' antigens remain unknown. Sequencing was performed on cultured CD8+ T cells derived from PBMCs. The receptors derive from a male donor with HIV.

The chain has TRBV6-1 and TRBJ1-1, with TRBD1 matching 9 bases. This CDR3 contains 14 residues. Germline CDR1 and CDR2: MNHNS and SASEGT. J gave up 4 bases and V 4 bases, and 4 bases lay outside the gene matches. DNA of the CDR3: TGTGCCAGCAGTGGGACAGGGGCGCGCACTGAAGCTTTCTTT. Encoded protein: CASSGTGARTEAFF.

This clone showed up just once. The gene calls are TRBV6-6 and TRBJ2-1; D ambiguous. The germline V gene has CDR1 MNHNY and CDR2 SVGAGI (reference sequence). This CDR3 is built from 14 residues. The V gene lost 2 bases and the J gene lost 5 bases, with 10 bases spanning the gap. The CDR3 region is CASSYENPNNEQFF. The CDR3 bases are TGTGCCAGCAGTTACGAAAACCCTAACAATGAGCAGTTCTTC.

The chain has TRBV7-8 and TRBJ2-3; no reliable D call. Germline CDR1 is SGHVS and CDR2 is FQNEAQ. Trimming shortened V by 0 bases and J by 5 bases, and 9 bases separated the two germline ends. The CDR3 is 14 amino acids. The CDR3 bases are TGTGCCAGCAGCTTAGCGAGCGTTGGAGATACGCAGTATTTT. Its protein is CASSLASVGDTQYF.

The rearrangement uses TRBV29-1 and TRBJ2-5; TRBD2 agrees at 7 bases. CDR1 is SQVTM, CDR2 ANQGSEA, per germline. This CDR3 spans 11 amino acids. With V trimmed by 6 bases and J by 5 bases, 3 bases remained unmatched. The CDR3 DNA is TGCAGCGTACACGGGGGGGAGACCCAGTACTTC. Translating gives CSVHGGETQYF.

This clone has only a few counts. The chain joins TRBV7-9 to TRBJ2-1; D uncertain. There are 13 residues in the CDR3. The V gene's germline CDR1 is SEHNR and CDR2 FQNEAQ (reference sequence). Trimming shortened V by 3 bases and J by 3 bases, and 6 bases separated the two germline ends. The CDR3 sequence: CASSLDGYNEQFF. The CDR3 DNA reads TGTGCCAGCAGCTTGGACGGCTACAATGAGCAGTTCTTC. The whole variable domain, remainder taken from reference TRBV7-9 and TRBJ2-1, is DTGVSQNPRHKITKRGQNVTFRCDPISEHNRLYWYRQTLGQGPEFLTYFQNEAQLEKSRLLSDRFSAERPKGSFSTLEIQRTEQGDSAMYLCASSLDGYNEQFFGPGTRLTVL.

The chain employs TRBV4-1 and TRBJ2-3; D uncertain. The CDR3 totals 12 residues. Trimming cost V 0 bases and J 2 bases, with 0 bases left between them. CDR1 is MGHRA, CDR2 YSYEKL, per germline. For the CDR3, the DNA is TGCGCCAGCAGCCAAGACACAGATACGCAGTATTTT. Translated: CASSQDTDTQYF.

The rearrangement uses TRBV28 and TRBJ2-7; D tentatively fits TRBD1 or TRBD2 (6 bases each). Germline V lookup: CDR1 MDHEN, CDR2 SYDVKM. CDR3 size: 17 residues. Trimming stripped 7 bases from V and 5 bases from J, with 27 bases between. The DNA for the CDR3 is TGTGCCAGCAAGAGCAGCTTGTGGAGGGGGAGTTTCGACGAGCAGTACTTC. Its protein product is CASKSSLWRGSFDEQYF.

V usage is TRBV5-6 and J usage is TRBJ2-7, with D tentatively TRBD2 (5 bases). From germline, CDR1 is SGHDT and CDR2 YYEEEE. Trimming took 3 bases from V and 4 from J, leaving 5 bases between them. The CDR3 is made up of 11 amino acids. CDR3 bases: TGTGCCAGCAGCTCGGGGTACGAGCAGTACTTC. Its protein is CASSSGYEQYF. Combining the CDR3 with reference TRBV5-6 and TRBJ2-7 gives the whole variable domain DAGVTQSPTHLIKTRGQQVTLRCSPKSGHDTVSWYQQALGQGPQFIFQYYEEEERQRGNFPDRFSGHQFPNYSSELNVNALLLGDSALYLCASSSGYEQYFGPGTRLTVT.

The rearrangement links TRBV19 to TRBJ2-2; TRBD2 matches 12 bases. With 4 bases clipped from V and 2 bases from J, the junction kept 17 bases outside the gene matches. The length of the CDR3 is 21 residues. CDR1 and CDR2 from the germline V gene are LNHDA and SQIVND (reference sequence). CDR3 protein: CASSTLTESLAGGRNTGELFF. DNA of the CDR3: TGTGCCAGTAGTACCTTGACAGAATCACTAGCGGGAGGCCGAAACACCGGGGAGCTGTTTTTT.

This clone was found once. The V gene is TRBV7-9, the J gene TRBJ2-3; 7 bases fit TRBD1. Losses at the gene ends were 1 base for V and 5 bases for J; bases not matched to a gene: 6. CDR3 length: 15 amino acids. Germline V lookup: CDR1 SEHNR, CDR2 FQNEAQ (reference sequence). The CDR3 region is CASSLEGTEGDTQYF. The CDR3 coding sequence is TGTGCCAGCAGCTTAGAGGGGACAGAAGGAGATACGCAGTATTTT.

The chain uses TRBV5-5 and TRBJ2-1; 10 bases map to TRBD2. The CDR3 spans 16 residues. After removal of 4 bases from V and 2 bases from J, the junction contained 6 bases not matched to a gene. Germline values: CDR1 SGHKS, CDR2 YYEKEE (reference sequence). CDR3 protein: CASSVAGGPPYNEQFF. In nucleotides, the CDR3 is TGTGCCAGCAGCGTAGCGGGAGGCCCCCCCTACAATGAGCAGTTCTTC.

This clone was detected only a few times. The genes are TRBV7-2 and TRBJ2-7; D possibly matches TRBD1 or TRBD2 (5 bases each). The germline CDR1 and CDR2 sequences are SGHTA and FQGNSA. This CDR3 is 15 amino acids long. The ends were cut back, 4 bases at V and 2 bases at J, with 15 bases in the middle. CDR3 in DNA: TGTGCCAGCAGCTCAAGGACGGGGCTCACCTACGAGCAGTACTTC. As protein: CASSSRTGLTYEQYF.

The chain carries TRBV6-6 and TRBJ1-2, with TRBD1 matching 7 bases. The V and J ends lost 2 bases and 3 bases, in that order; junction bases with no gene match: 0. Per the germline V gene, CDR1 is MNHNY and CDR2 is SVGAGI (reference sequence). The CDR3 sequence is 13 residues long. CDR3 protein: CASSYDRDYGYTF. Here the CDR3 DNA reads TGTGCCAGCAGTTACGACAGGGACTATGGCTACACCTTC.

This chain links TRBV7-6 with TRBJ2-3, with 9 bases fitting TRBD1. This CDR3 contains 18 residues. CDR1 SGHVS and CDR2 FNYEAQ come from the germline V gene. The V segment lost 3 bases and the J segment 2 bases; nucleotides outside the gene matches: 12. The CDR3 here is CASSFSRGTGTLTDTQYF. In DNA form, the CDR3 reads TGTGCCAGCAGCTTCTCGAGAGGGACAGGGACCCTCACAGATACGCAGTATTTT.

V is TRBV6-4 and J is TRBJ1-5; a weak D match, TRBD1 (5 bases). Germline CDR1 and CDR2: MRHNA and SNTAGT. The V gene lost 10 bases and the J gene lost 0 bases, with 13 bases spanning the gap. The CDR3 covers 14 residues. For the CDR3, the DNA is TGTGCCAAGGGTAAGGGGCATAGCAATCAGCCCCAGCATTTT. Translation gives CAKGKGHSNQPQHF.

This sequence joins TRBV19 and TRBJ2-7; 9 bases map to TRBD1. CDR1 and CDR2 (germline): LNHDA, SQIVND (reference sequence). The CDR3 is made up of 12 amino acids. The V gene end was trimmed by 9 bases and the J gene end by 7 bases; junction bases not matched to a gene: 7. CDR3 DNA: TGTGCCAGCCAACAGGGGGCTGGGGAGCAGTACTTC. It translates to CASQQGAGEQYF.

The genes are TRBV6-5 and TRBJ2-7; D may be TRBD2 (5 bases). Looked up from germline, CDR1 is MNHEY and CDR2 is SVGAGI. Deletions cut 5 bases from V and 5 bases from J, with 16 bases between. This CDR3 has 14 residues. Here the CDR3 reads CASSPHLGSHEQYF. The CDR3 bases are TGTGCCAGCAGTCCTCATCTAGGGAGCCACGAGCAGTACTTC.

In this sample, this clone turned up a few times. CDR3 DNA sequence: TGTGCCACCCACTCCGGGACAGGGATGAACACTGAAGCTTTCTTT. Protein sequence: CATHSGTGMNTEAFF. The genes are TRBV28 and TRBJ1-1; 9 positions agree with TRBD1. This CDR3 region has 15 residues. V was clipped by 10 bases and J by 0 bases; unmatched bases: 9. CDR1 is MDHEN and CDR2 is SYDVKM in the germline V gene.

The chain links TRBV2 to TRBJ1-6; 10 positions match TRBD1. In germline, CDR1 is SNHLY, CDR2 FYNNEI. With V trimmed by 6 bases and J by 9 bases, 11 bases remained unmatched. The CDR3 consists of 16 residues. The CDR3 loop reads CASRRTSGQGSSPLHF. The DNA for the CDR3 is TGTGCCAGCAGGAGAACCTCGGGACAGGGGAGTTCACCCCTCCACTTT.

V and J are TRBV9 and TRBJ2-3, with TRBD2 as a possible D gene (7 bases). Trimming stripped 0 bases from V and 0 bases from J, with 11 bases between. The CDR3 spans 16 residues. Germline CDR1 is SGDLS and CDR2 is YYNGEE. CDR3 protein: CASSVGGGASTDTQYF. CDR3 DNA sequence: TGTGCCAGCAGCGTAGGAGGGGGGGCTAGCACAGATACGCAGTATTTT.

This clone appeared a few times. The chain joins TRBV5-6 to TRBJ1-1, with D possibly being TRBD1 (6 bases). Trimming pared 5 bases from V and 5 bases from J, leaving 13 bases between. From germline, CDR1 is SGHDT and CDR2 YYEEEE. CDR3 length: 13 residues. The CDR3 reads CASREQGGTEAFF. The CDR3 region has the DNA TGTGCCAGCAGGGAGCAAGGGGGTACTGAAGCTTTCTTT.

The rearrangement links TRBV6-6 to TRBJ1-1, with D maybe TRBD1 (5 bases). From germline, CDR1 is MNHNY and CDR2 SVGAGI (reference sequence). The CDR3 contains 12 residues. V lost 0 bases to trimming and J lost 8 bases, with 7 bases between them. The DNA of the CDR3 is TGTGCCAGCAGTTACTCAAAGGGGGAAGCTTTCTTT. Amino acids: CASSYSKGEAFF.

This rearrangement joins TRBV5-1 to TRBJ1-1; D gene uncertain. The CDR3 sequence is 16 residues long. Germline CDR1 and CDR2: SGHRS and YFSETQ. V was clipped by 0 bases and J by 1 base, with 13 bases between them. The CDR3 region is CASSLAFSGSNTEAFF. The CDR3 region has the DNA TGCGCCAGCAGCTTGGCCTTCTCTGGGTCGAACACTGAAGCTTTCTTT.